The rows below give T cell receptor beta chains drawn from one sample of a study of shared clonotypes between healthy human individuals. TCRdb keeps only in-frame clones here, not all; method: immunoSEQ multiplex PCR. This sample yields approximately 500,000 clones, of which over 75% are seen a single time; about 13% belongs to the top ten. What was sequenced was PBMCs. Receptors originate from a woman in her thirties or forties in good health. Some clones in this sample may be carry-over from other donors' samples. The CDR3 runs from the conserved cysteine through the conserved F or W. A D gene is named only where the DNA matches it firmly. Clone size appears in some rows only: once, few, many, or a class for an expanded clone.

D gene: .; CDR3 length: 13; V gene: TRBV14; J gene: TRBJ2-5; clone size: .; CDR3 protein: CASSQVGLRTQYF; CDR3 DNA: TGTGCCAGCAGCCAAGTGGGGCTGAGGACCCAGTACTTC
D gene: .; CDR3 length: 15; V gene: TRBV7-9; J gene: TRBJ2-1; clone size: .; CDR3 protein: CASSFLQSLDNEQFF; CDR3 DNA: TGTGCCAGCAGCTTTCTTCAGTCACTCGACAATGAGCAGTTCTTC
D gene: TRBD1; CDR3 length: 15; V gene: TRBV29-1; J gene: TRBJ1-2; clone size: .; CDR3 protein: CSVETGGIANYGYTF; CDR3 DNA: TGCAGCGTTGAGACAGGGGGCATCGCTAACTATGGCTACACCTTC
D gene: .; CDR3 length: 13; V gene: TRBV27; J gene: TRBJ2-7; clone size: few; CDR3 protein: CASSFRRADEQYF; CDR3 DNA: TGTGCCAGCAGTTTTCGCCGGGCCGACGAGCAGTACTTC
D gene: TRBD2; CDR3 length: 16; V gene: TRBV11-2; J gene: TRBJ2-2; clone size: .; CDR3 protein: CASSVRTSGNPGELFF; CDR3 DNA: TGTGCCAGCAGCGTAAGGACTAGCGGGAACCCTGGGGAGCTGTTTTTT
D gene: TRBD2; CDR3 length: 15; V gene: TRBV4-2; J gene: TRBJ2-5; clone size: .; CDR3 protein: CASSQGLAGEETQYF; CDR3 DNA: TGTGCCAGCAGCCAAGGGCTAGCGGGTGAAGAGACCCAGTACTTC
D gene: TRBD1; CDR3 length: 15; V gene: TRBV6-5; J gene: TRBJ2-7; clone size: .; CDR3 protein: CASSTLQGPDYEQYF; CDR3 DNA: TGTGCCAGCAGTACCTTACAGGGGCCCGACTACGAGCAGTACTTC
D gene: .; CDR3 length: 15; V gene: TRBV6-5; J gene: TRBJ2-6; clone size: once; CDR3 protein: CASSYVYPGANVLTF; CDR3 DNA: TGTGCCAGCAGTTACGTTTACCCTGGGGCCAACGTCCTGACTTTC
D gene: TRBD1; CDR3 length: 15; V gene: TRBV19; J gene: TRBJ2-1; clone size: .; CDR3 protein: CASRRGTGFFPEQFF; CDR3 DNA: TGTGCCAGCAGAAGGGGGACAGGGTTTTTTCCTGAGCAGTTCTTC
D gene: .; CDR3 length: 13; V gene: TRBV2; J gene: TRBJ1-4; clone size: .; CDR3 protein: CASRRTENEKLFF; CDR3 DNA: TGTGCCAGCAGAAGAACGGAGAATGAAAAACTGTTTTTT
D gene: .; CDR3 length: 14; V gene: TRBV30; J gene: TRBJ1-1; clone size: .; CDR3 protein: CAWSVGVMNTEAFF; CDR3 DNA: TGTGCCTGGAGTGTAGGAGTAATGAACACTGAAGCTTTCTTT
D gene: TRBD2; CDR3 length: 16; V gene: TRBV10-3; J gene: TRBJ2-7; clone size: .; CDR3 protein: CAISDPLRGRDYEQYF; CDR3 DNA: TGTGCCATCAGCGATCCTCTGCGGGGGAGAGACTACGAGCAGTACTTC
D gene: TRBD1; CDR3 length: 16; V gene: TRBV27; J gene: TRBJ1-1; clone size: once; CDR3 protein: CASSLGQGWGNTEAFF; CDR3 DNA: TGTGCCAGCAGTTTAGGACAGGGATGGGGGAACACTGAAGCTTTCTTT
D gene: .; CDR3 length: 13; V gene: TRBV4-3; J gene: TRBJ1-1; clone size: .; CDR3 protein: CASSQDKGTLAFF; CDR3 DNA: TGCGCCAGCAGCCAAGATAAGGGGACATTAGCTTTCTTT
D gene: .; CDR3 length: 14; V gene: TRBV5-1; J gene: TRBJ2-7; clone size: .; CDR3 protein: CASSLDRNSYEQYF; CDR3 DNA: TGCGCCAGCAGCTTGGATAGGAACTCCTACGAGCAGTACTTC
D gene: .; CDR3 length: 14; V gene: TRBV27; J gene: TRBJ2-7; clone size: .; CDR3 protein: CASSQLGLSYEQYF; CDR3 DNA: TGTGCCAGCAGTCAGCTCGGATTGTCCTACGAGCAGTACTTC
D gene: TRBD2; CDR3 length: 17; V gene: TRBV18; J gene: TRBJ2-1; clone size: .; CDR3 protein: CASSPTGRGTSVGEQFF; CDR3 DNA: TGTGCCAGCTCACCAACCGGAAGGGGGACTAGCGTGGGTGAGCAGTTCTTC
D gene: TRBD2; CDR3 length: 17; V gene: TRBV4-1; J gene: TRBJ2-1; clone size: .; CDR3 protein: CASSQDKVLAGVVEQFF; CDR3 DNA: TGCGCCAGCAGCCAAGATAAGGTACTAGCGGGAGTGGTTGAGCAGTTCTTC
D gene: TRBD2; CDR3 length: 16; V gene: TRBV7-2; J gene: TRBJ2-1; clone size: .; CDR3 protein: CASSLDATSGSNEQFF; CDR3 DNA: TGTGCCAGCAGCTTAGATGCGACTAGCGGGTCCAATGAGCAGTTCTTC
D gene: TRBD1; CDR3 length: 16; V gene: TRBV9; J gene: TRBJ1-2; clone size: .; CDR3 protein: CASSARTGRLRDGYTF; CDR3 DNA: TGTGCCAGCAGCGCTCGGACAGGACGCCTTCGGGATGGCTACACCTTC
D gene: .; CDR3 length: 15; V gene: TRBV4-2; J gene: TRBJ2-1; clone size: many; CDR3 protein: CASSQEETAHNEQFF; CDR3 DNA: TGTGCCAGCAGCCAAGAAGAGACGGCGCACAATGAGCAGTTCTTC
D gene: .; CDR3 length: 13; V gene: TRBV5-1; J gene: TRBJ1-4; clone size: .; CDR3 protein: CASRQTLNEKLFF; CDR3 DNA: TGCGCCAGCCGCCAGACCCTTAATGAAAAACTGTTTTTT
D gene: TRBD2; CDR3 length: 16; V gene: TRBV5-4; J gene: TRBJ2-7; clone size: .; CDR3 protein: CASSHGTSARSYEQYF; CDR3 DNA: TGTGCCAGCAGCCACGGGACTAGCGCACGATCCTACGAGCAGTACTTC
D gene: .; CDR3 length: 12; V gene: TRBV30; J gene: TRBJ2-2; clone size: .; CDR3 protein: CAWSGNTGELFF; CDR3 DNA: TGTGCCTGGAGCGGCAACACCGGGGAGCTGTTTTTT
D gene: .; CDR3 length: 13; V gene: TRBV7-3; J gene: TRBJ1-1; clone size: once; CDR3 protein: CASSLTFDTEAFF; CDR3 DNA: TGTGCCAGCAGCTTAACATTCGACACTGAAGCTTTCTTT
D gene: .; CDR3 length: 13; V gene: TRBV29-1; J gene: TRBJ1-2; clone size: .; CDR3 protein: CSVGTEFTYGYTF; CDR3 DNA: TGCAGCGTCGGGACGGAGTTCACCTATGGCTACACCTTC
D gene: .; CDR3 length: 14; V gene: TRBV30; J gene: TRBJ1-2; clone size: .; CDR3 protein: CAWSSPGHQYGYTF; CDR3 DNA: TGTGCCTGGAGTTCCCCGGGACATCAATATGGCTACACCTTC
D gene: TRBD1; CDR3 length: 16; V gene: TRBV28; J gene: TRBJ1-6; clone size: .; CDR3 protein: CASSPRTGGRVSPLHF; CDR3 DNA: TGTGCCAGCAGTCCCCGGACAGGAGGGAGGGTTTCACCCCTCCACTTT
D gene: .; CDR3 length: 13; V gene: TRBV18; J gene: TRBJ2-7; clone size: once; CDR3 protein: CASSSGLDSEQYF; CDR3 DNA: TGTGCCAGCTCATCCGGACTGGACTCCGAGCAGTACTTC
D gene: .; CDR3 length: 13; V gene: TRBV29-1; J gene: TRBJ1-2; clone size: .; CDR3 protein: CSDVQGSGYGYTF; CDR3 DNA: TGCAGCGATGTACAGGGTAGCGGCTATGGCTACACCTTC
D gene: .; CDR3 length: 13; V gene: TRBV5-1; J gene: TRBJ2-3; clone size: .; CDR3 protein: CASSLIPTDTQYF; CDR3 DNA: TGCGCCAGCAGCTTGATTCCCACAGATACGCAGTATTTT
D gene: .; CDR3 length: 13; V gene: TRBV28; J gene: TRBJ2-3; clone size: once; CDR3 protein: CAIRDDYTDTQYF; CDR3 DNA: TGTGCCATCCGGGACGACTACACAGATACGCAGTATTTT
D gene: .; CDR3 length: 11; V gene: TRBV7-9; J gene: TRBJ1-1; clone size: many; CDR3 protein: CASSLETEAFF; CDR3 DNA: TGTGCCAGCAGCTTAGAGACTGAAGCTTTCTTT
D gene: .; CDR3 length: 16; V gene: TRBV11-1; J gene: TRBJ2-1; clone size: .; CDR3 protein: CASSPGGRQVRNEQFF; CDR3 DNA: TGTGCCAGCAGCCCCGGAGGACGCCAGGTGAGGAATGAGCAGTTCTTC
D gene: .; CDR3 length: 16; V gene: TRBV28; J gene: TRBJ2-2; clone size: .; CDR3 protein: CASSPAGGLRSGELFF; CDR3 DNA: TGTGCCAGCAGTCCGGCCGGCGGCTTAAGGTCCGGGGAGCTGTTTTTT
D gene: .; CDR3 length: 14; V gene: TRBV4-1; J gene: TRBJ2-5; clone size: .; CDR3 protein: CASSQGRSWETQYF; CDR3 DNA: TGCGCCAGCAGCCAAGGGCGTAGTTGGGAGACCCAGTACTTC
D gene: .; CDR3 length: 14; V gene: TRBV6-6; J gene: TRBJ1-1; clone size: .; CDR3 protein: CASSMTGSFTEAFF; CDR3 DNA: TGTGCCAGCAGTATGACAGGTTCGTTTACTGAAGCTTTCTTT
D gene: TRBD2; CDR3 length: 14; V gene: TRBV4-2; J gene: TRBJ2-7; clone size: .; CDR3 protein: CASSWRGAVDEQYF; CDR3 DNA: TGTGCCAGCAGCTGGCGGGGGGCCGTCGACGAGCAGTACTTC
D gene: .; CDR3 length: 13; V gene: TRBV27; J gene: TRBJ1-5; clone size: .; CDR3 protein: CASSFGAGQPQHF; CDR3 DNA: TGTGCCAGCAGTTTTGGTGCTGGGCAGCCCCAGCATTTT
D gene: .; CDR3 length: 16; V gene: TRBV7-6; J gene: TRBJ2-2; clone size: .; CDR3 protein: CASSLVAGLYTGELFF; CDR3 DNA: TGTGCCAGCAGCTTAGTTGCCGGGTTGTACACCGGGGAGCTGTTTTTT
D gene: TRBD2; CDR3 length: 17; V gene: TRBV19; J gene: TRBJ2-5; clone size: .; CDR3 protein: CASSIRTSDHSQETQYF; CDR3 DNA: TGTGCCAGTAGTATTAGGACTAGTGATCACTCCCAAGAGACCCAGTACTTC
D gene: .; CDR3 length: 16; V gene: TRBV7-8; J gene: TRBJ2-7; clone size: .; CDR3 protein: CASSSRMVGDAYEQYF; CDR3 DNA: TGTGCCAGCAGCTCACGCATGGTGGGAGACGCATACGAGCAGTACTTC
D gene: .; CDR3 length: 14; V gene: TRBV19; J gene: TRBJ2-3; clone size: .; CDR3 protein: CASSPSTEADTQYF; CDR3 DNA: TGTGCCAGTAGCCCAAGCACGGAGGCAGATACGCAGTATTTT
D gene: .; CDR3 length: 16; V gene: TRBV4-3; J gene: TRBJ2-7; clone size: .; CDR3 protein: CASSQGSGVYSYEQYF; CDR3 DNA: TGCGCCAGCAGCCAAGGGTCCGGGGTCTACTCCTACGAGCAGTACTTC
D gene: .; CDR3 length: 13; V gene: TRBV2; J gene: TRBJ2-5; clone size: .; CDR3 protein: CASTTGFEETQYF; CDR3 DNA: TGTGCCAGCACTACGGGTTTCGAAGAGACCCAGTACTTC
D gene: TRBD2; CDR3 length: 12; V gene: TRBV30; J gene: TRBJ2-3; clone size: .; CDR3 protein: CAWIWGGDTQYF; CDR3 DNA: TGTGCCTGGATATGGGGGGGAGATACGCAGTATTTT
D gene: TRBD1; CDR3 length: 16; V gene: TRBV5-6; J gene: TRBJ2-5; clone size: .; CDR3 protein: CASSPKGGQFQETQYF; CDR3 DNA: TGTGCCAGCAGCCCGAAAGGGGGACAGTTCCAAGAGACCCAGTACTTC